This TCR beta chain was captured by sequencing in a study of Graves' ophthalmopathy and Graves' hyperthyroidism. Looked up from germline, CDR1 is SGHRS and CDR2 is YFSETQ. V was clipped by 3 bases and J by 3 bases, with 16 bases between them. The CDR3 runs to 15 residues. This clonotype was counted ten times or more. Its cognate antigen is unknown. The study's findings and limits: Blood repertoires reportedly contained most expanded thyroid clonotypes above 0.001 frequency.

Clinical symptoms, serum thyroxine, TRAb, thyroid ultrasound and orbital computed tomography determined diagnosis. PBMCs were density-gradient isolated from approximately 9.8 ml fresh blood. From RNA, the CDR3 regions of TCR beta chains were amplified and sequenced. The first-round RT-PCR employed HTBI primers together with the Qiagen OneStep RT-PCR kit. A multiplex PCR was then performed as the second round. Each CDR3 protein gets one entry after TCRdb re-called the multiplex PCR reads with MiXCR. Counted here are 170,000 or so distinct CDR3 sequences, around two fifths occurring once; the ten biggest clones make up about 9.5%.

Sequencing input: peripheral blood. The receptor was derived from a man aged 30-40 years with Graves' ophthalmopathy. V is TRBV5-1 and J is TRBJ2-7, with D perhaps matching TRBD2 (5 bases). In DNA form, the CDR3 reads TGCGCCAGCAGCTCTACTAGAGAAAGGGACTACGAGCAGTACTTC. This encodes CASSSTRERDYEQYF.